This T cell receptor beta chain was recorded in a study of shared clonotypes between healthy human individuals. Study-wide context: Every donor yielded three CD4 naive, three CD4 memory, two CD8 naive and one CD8 memory plate. Study conclusions and caveats: Incomplete sequencing of sorted subsets was indicated by rarefaction despite large depth. Donors were few, which limited the genetic and exposure-history diversity represented. When compared with the clonotypes that were shared by all four sorted-subset donors, the non-shared clonotypes turned out to have lower generation probabilities.

Between the trimmed V and J ends, which lost 5 bases and 8 bases, there was a span of 18 bases. CDR1 LGHNA and CDR2 YSLEER come from the germline V gene. This CDR3 has 15 amino acids. Naive CD8 cells lacked CD45RO and underwent positive selection for CCR7, leaving out terminally differentiated effector memory CD45RA+ cells. Points on this clone: Its antigen is unknown.

Profiling relied on immunoSEQ multiplex PCR, and the TCRdb table lists in-frame clones only, not all of them. The sample has about 2 million clones, approximately 95% seen once. The rearrangement uses TRBV4-3 and TRBJ1-4; D perhaps matches TRBD1 (6 bases). This receptor was identified in a man between 18 and 35 years old in good health. The material sequenced was naive CD8+ T cells sorted from blood. CDR3 loop: CASSEAGGPGEKLFF. CDR3 DNA: TGCGCCAGCAGCGAAGCGGGGGGCCCTGGAGAAAAACTGTTTTTT.